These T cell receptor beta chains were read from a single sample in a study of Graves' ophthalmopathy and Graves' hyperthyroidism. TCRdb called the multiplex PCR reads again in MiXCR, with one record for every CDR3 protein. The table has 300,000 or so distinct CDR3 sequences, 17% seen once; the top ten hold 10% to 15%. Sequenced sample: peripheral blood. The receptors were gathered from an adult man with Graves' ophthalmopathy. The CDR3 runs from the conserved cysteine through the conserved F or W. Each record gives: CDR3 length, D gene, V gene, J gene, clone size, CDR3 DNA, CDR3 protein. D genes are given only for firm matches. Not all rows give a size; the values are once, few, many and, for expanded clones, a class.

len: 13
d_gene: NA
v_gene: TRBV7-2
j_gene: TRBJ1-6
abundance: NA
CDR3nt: TGTGCCAGCAGCAATTACGGCAATTCACCCCTCCACTTT
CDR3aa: CASSNYGNSPLHF

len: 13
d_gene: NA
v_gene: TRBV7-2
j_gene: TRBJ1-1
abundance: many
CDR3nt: TGTGCCAGCAGCGCAGGAGGACCGCCGCTGACTTTCTTT
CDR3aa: CASSAGGPPLTFF

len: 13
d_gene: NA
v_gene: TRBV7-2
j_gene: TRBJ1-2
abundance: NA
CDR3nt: TGTGCCAGCAGCCCGGGACGGACTTTCGGCTACACCTTC
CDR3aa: CASSPGRTFGYTF

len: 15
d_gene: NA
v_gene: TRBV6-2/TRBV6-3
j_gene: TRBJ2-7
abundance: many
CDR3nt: TGTGCCAGCAGTCTAGACCGGGACTTAGCGTGGGAGCAGTACTTC
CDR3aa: CASSLDRDLAWEQYF

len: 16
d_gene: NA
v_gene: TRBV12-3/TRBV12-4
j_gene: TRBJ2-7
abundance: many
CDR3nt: TGTGCCAGCAGTTTCCGGGGCCACAGTTTTACCTACGAGCAGTACTTC
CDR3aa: CASSFRGHSFTYEQYF

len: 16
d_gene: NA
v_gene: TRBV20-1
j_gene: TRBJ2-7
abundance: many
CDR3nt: TGCAGTGCTAGAGATGCGACCAGACCCTCGACTTACGAGCAGTACTTC
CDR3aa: CSARDATRPSTYEQYF

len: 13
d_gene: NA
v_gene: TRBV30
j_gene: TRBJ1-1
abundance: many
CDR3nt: TGTGCCTGGAGTGTAAAGGGGAACACTGAAGCTTTCTTT
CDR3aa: CAWSVKGNTEAFF

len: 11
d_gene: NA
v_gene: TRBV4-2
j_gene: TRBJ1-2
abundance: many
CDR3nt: TGTGCCAGCACCGGGCAGTATGGCTACACCTTC
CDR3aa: CASTGQYGYTF

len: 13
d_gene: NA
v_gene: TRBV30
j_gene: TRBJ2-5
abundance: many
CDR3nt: TGTGCCTGGAGTGGAAGGGGCCGGGAGACCCAGTACTTC
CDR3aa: CAWSGRGRETQYF

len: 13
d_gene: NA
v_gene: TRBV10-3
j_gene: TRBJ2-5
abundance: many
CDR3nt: TGTGCCATCACCAGCAGGCCCCAAGAGACCCAGTACTTC
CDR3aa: CAITSRPQETQYF

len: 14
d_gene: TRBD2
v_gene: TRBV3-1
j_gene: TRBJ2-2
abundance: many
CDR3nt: TGTGCCAGCAGGGGTGCTAGCGGCACCGGGGAGCTGTTTTTT
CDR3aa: CASRGASGTGELFF

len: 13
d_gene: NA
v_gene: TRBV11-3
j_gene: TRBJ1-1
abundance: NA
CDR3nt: TGTGCCAGCAGTATAAGCACGAACACTGAAGCTTTCTTT
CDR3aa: CASSISTNTEAFF

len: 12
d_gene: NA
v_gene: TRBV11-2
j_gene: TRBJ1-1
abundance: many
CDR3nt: TGTGCCAGCAGAACTTCGGGGCTTGAAGCTTTCTTT
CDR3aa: CASRTSGLEAFF

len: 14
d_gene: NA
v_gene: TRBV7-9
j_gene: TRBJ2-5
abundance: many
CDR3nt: TGTGCCAGCAGCTCGGGACTCCCCCATGAGACCCAGTACTTC
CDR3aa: CASSSGLPHETQYF